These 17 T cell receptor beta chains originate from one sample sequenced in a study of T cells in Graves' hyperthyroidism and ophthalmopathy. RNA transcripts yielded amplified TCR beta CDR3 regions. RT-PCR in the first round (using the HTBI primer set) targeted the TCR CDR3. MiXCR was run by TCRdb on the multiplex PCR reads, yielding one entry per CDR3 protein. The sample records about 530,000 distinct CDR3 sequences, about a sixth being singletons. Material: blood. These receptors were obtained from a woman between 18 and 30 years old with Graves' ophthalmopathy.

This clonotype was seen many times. The CDR3 region has the DNA TGTGCCAGCAGCGGATTAGCGGGGGGCTACAATGAGCAGTTCTTC. Encoded protein: CASSGLAGGYNEQFF. The rearrangement links TRBV28 to TRBJ2-1, with 10 bases fitting TRBD2. Trimming at V came to 6 bases and at J to 3 bases, leaving 5 bases not matched to a gene. Germline V lookup: CDR1 MDHEN, CDR2 SYDVKM. This CDR3 has 15 amino acids.

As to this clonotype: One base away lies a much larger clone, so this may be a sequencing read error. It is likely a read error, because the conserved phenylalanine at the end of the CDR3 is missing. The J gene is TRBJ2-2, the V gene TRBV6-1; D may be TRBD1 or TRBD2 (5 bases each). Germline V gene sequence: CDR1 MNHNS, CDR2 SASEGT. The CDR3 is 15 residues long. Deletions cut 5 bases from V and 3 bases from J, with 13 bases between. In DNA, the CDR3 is TGTGCCAGCAGTCCCGGGACCGTAGACACCGGGGAGCTGTTTCTT. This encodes CASSPGTVDTGELFL.

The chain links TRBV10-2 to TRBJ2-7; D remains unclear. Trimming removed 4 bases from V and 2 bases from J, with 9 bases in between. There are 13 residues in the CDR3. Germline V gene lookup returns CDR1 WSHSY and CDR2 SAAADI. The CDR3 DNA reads TGCGCCAGCAGTGGTCAGGAAACCTACGAGCAGTACTTC. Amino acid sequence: CASSGQETYEQYF.

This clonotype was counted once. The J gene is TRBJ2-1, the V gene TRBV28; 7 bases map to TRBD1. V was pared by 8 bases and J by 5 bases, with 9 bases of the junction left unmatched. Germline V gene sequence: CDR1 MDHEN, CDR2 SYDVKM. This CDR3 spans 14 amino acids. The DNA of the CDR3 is TGTGCCAGCCATCGACAGGGAGATAACAATGAGCAGTTCTTC. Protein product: CASHRQGDNNEQFF.

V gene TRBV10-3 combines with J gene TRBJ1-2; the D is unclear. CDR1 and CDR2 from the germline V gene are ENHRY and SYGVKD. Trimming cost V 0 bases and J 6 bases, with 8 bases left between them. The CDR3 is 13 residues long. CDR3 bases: TGTGCCATCAGTGAGTCCGGGATGAATGGCTACACCTTC. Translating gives CAISESGMNGYTF.

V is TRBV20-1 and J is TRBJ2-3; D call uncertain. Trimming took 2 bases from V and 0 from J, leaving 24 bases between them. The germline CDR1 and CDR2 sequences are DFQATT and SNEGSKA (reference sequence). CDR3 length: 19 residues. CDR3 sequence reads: CSARKAARARPISTDTQYF. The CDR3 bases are TGCAGTGCTAGAAAGGCAGCCCGTGCGAGGCCCATTAGCACAGATACGCAGTATTTT.

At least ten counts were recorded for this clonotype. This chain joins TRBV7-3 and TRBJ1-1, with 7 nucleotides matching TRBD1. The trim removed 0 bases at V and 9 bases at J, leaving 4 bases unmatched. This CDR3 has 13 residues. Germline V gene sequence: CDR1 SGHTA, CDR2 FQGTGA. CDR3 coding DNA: TGTGCCAGCAGCTTAACCGGGGACAGCCAAGCTTTCTTT. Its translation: CASSLTGDSQAFF.

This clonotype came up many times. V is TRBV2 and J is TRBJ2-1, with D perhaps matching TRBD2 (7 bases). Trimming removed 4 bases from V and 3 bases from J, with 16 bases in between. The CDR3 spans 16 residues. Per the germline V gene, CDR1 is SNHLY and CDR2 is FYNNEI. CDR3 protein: CASSVGGGAIYNEQFF. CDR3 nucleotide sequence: TGTGCCAGCAGTGTAGGTGGGGGGGCCATCTACAATGAGCAGTTCTTC. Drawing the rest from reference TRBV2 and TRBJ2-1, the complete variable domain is EPEVTQTPSHQVTQMGQEVILRCVPISNHLYFYWYRQILGQKVEFLVSFYNNEISEKSEIFDDQFSVERPDGSNFTLKIRSTKLEDSAMYFCASSVGGGAIYNEQFFGPGTRLTVL.

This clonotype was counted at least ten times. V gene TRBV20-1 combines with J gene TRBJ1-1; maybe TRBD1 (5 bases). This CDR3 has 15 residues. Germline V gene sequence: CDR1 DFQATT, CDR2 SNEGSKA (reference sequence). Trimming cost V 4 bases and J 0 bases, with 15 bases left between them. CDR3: CSATTGTTMNTEAFF. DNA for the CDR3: TGCAGTGCTACCACGGGGACTACGATGAACACTGAAGCTTTCTTT.

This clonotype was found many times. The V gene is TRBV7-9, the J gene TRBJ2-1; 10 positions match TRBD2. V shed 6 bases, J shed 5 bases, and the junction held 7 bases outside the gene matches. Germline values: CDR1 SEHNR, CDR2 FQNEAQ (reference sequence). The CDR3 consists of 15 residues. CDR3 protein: CASRPTSGPNNEQFF. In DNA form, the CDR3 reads TGTGCCAGCAGGCCGACTAGCGGGCCTAACAATGAGCAGTTCTTC.

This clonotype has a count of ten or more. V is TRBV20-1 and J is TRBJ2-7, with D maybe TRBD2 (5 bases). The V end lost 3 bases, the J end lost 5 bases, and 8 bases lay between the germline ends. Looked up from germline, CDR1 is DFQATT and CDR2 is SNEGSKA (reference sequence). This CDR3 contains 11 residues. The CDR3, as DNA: TGCAGTGCTAGCCAGAGGGACGAGCAGTACTTC. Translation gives CSASQRDEQYF.

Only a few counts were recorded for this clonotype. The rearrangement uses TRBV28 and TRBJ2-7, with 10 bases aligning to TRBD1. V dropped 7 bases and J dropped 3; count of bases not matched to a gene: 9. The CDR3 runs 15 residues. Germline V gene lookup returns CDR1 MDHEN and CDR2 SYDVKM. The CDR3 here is CASTGWWTGGYEQYF. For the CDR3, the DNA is TGTGCCAGCACCGGGTGGTGGACAGGGGGCTACGAGCAGTACTTC.

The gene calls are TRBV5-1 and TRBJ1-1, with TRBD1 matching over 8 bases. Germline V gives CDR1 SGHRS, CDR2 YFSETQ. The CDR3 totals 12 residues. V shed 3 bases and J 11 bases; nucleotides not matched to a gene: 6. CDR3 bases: TGCGCCAGCAGCTCGATACAGGGGGAGGCTTTCTTT. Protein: CASSSIQGEAFF.

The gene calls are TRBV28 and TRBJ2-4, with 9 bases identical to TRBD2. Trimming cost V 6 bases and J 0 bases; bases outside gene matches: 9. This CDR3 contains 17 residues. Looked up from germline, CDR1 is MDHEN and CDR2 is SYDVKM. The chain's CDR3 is CASSQTSGLLAKNIQYF. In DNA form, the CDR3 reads TGTGCCAGCAGCCAGACTAGCGGTCTACTAGCCAAAAACATTCAGTACTTC.

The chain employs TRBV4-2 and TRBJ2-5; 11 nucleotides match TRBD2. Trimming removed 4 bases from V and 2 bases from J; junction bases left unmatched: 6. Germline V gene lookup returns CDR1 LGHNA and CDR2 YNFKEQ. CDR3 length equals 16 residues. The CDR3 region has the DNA TGTGCCAGCAGCCTTAGACTAGCGGGGATACAAGAGACCCAGTACTTC. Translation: CASSLRLAGIQETQYF.

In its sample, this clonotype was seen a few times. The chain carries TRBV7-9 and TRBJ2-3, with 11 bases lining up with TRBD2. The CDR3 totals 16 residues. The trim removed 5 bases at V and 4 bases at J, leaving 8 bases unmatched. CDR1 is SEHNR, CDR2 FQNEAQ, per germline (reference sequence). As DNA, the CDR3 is TGTGCCAGCAGCGCAATAGCGGGAGGGCCGGCAGATACGCAGTATTTT. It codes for CASSAIAGGPADTQYF. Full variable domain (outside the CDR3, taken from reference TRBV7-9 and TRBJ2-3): DTGVSQNPRHKITKRGQNVTFRCDPISEHNRLYWYRQTLGQGPEFLTYFQNEAQLEKSRLLSDRFSAERPKGSFSTLEIQRTEQGDSAMYLCASSAIAGGPADTQYFGPGTRLTVL.

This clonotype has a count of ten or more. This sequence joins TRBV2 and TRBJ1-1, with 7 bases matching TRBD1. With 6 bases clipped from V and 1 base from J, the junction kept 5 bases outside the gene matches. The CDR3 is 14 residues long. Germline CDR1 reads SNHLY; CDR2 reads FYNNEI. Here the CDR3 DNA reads TGTGCCAGCAGGGCCAGACAGGGGAACACTGAAGCTTTCTTT. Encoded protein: CASRARQGNTEAFF.